Listed below are T cell receptor beta chains from one sample, sequenced in a study of T cells expressing NK-cell markers. From its re-call of the 5' RACE reads, TCRdb lists each CDR3 protein once, without DNA. There are about 460,000 distinct CDR3 sequences in the sample, with under 1.5% held by the top ten. Source material: blood T cells: a sorted CD56 or NKG2C T cell subset, CD4+ or CD8+ T cells, or bulk PBMC T cells (not recorded which). Source of these receptors: a woman between 50 and 59 years old in good health. CDR3s include the opening cysteine and the closing phenylalanine or tryptophan.

V gene,J gene,CDR3 protein
TRBV28,TRBJ1-1,CASSSGVQGGMNTEAFF
TRBV27,TRBJ2-5,CASSPRTGVIETQYF
TRBV29-1,TRBJ1-4,CSALTGYNEKLFF
TRBV20-1,TRBJ1-1,CSALGPTKAFF
TRBV14,TRBJ2-7,CASSEVAGVSYEQYF
TRBV29-1,TRBJ2-1,CSVELAGGEQFF
TRBV27,TRBJ1-2,CASSTGTANYGYTF
TRBV2,TRBJ2-2,CASSEALQGTGELFF
TRBV9,TRBJ2-4,CASSQTSGRAGNIQYF
TRBV7-3,TRBJ1-1,CASSRNDRDTEAFF
TRBV20-1,TRBJ2-3,CSAHGVLTDTQYF
TRBV7-9,TRBJ2-5,CASSFMRLPLLQETQYF
TRBV2,TRBJ2-2,CASSETGAENTGELFF
TRBV5-1,TRBJ1-2,CASSLVVGDGYTF
TRBV5-1,TRBJ1-1,CASSLPGTGYAEAFF
TRBV12-3/TRBV12-4,TRBJ1-1,CASSLPGPGAFF
TRBV10-3,TRBJ2-5,CAISERGGQGETQYF
TRBV14,TRBJ2-7,CASSPLRFYEQYF
TRBV24-1,TRBJ2-7,CATSDLKNYEQYF
TRBV12-3/TRBV12-4,TRBJ1-1,CASSLTDVGAFF
TRBV19,TRBJ1-1,CASSTLDRVGAFF
TRBV12-3/TRBV12-4,TRBJ1-3,CASTGGAPSRNTIYF
TRBV18,TRBJ2-1,CASSPELGDYNEQFF
TRBV7-2,TRBJ2-3,CASSHLAASTDTQYF
TRBV3-1,TRBJ1-5,CASSQGGGSNQPQHF
TRBV14,TRBJ1-2,CASSLPGTGAPYGYTF
TRBV5-1,TRBJ1-2,CASSLGGQNYGYTF
TRBV24-1,TRBJ2-2,CATQEGRYTGELFF
TRBV10-1,TRBJ2-3,CASSDWGQAQYF
TRBV18,TRBJ2-5,CASSPGHQETQYF
TRBV28,TRBJ1-1,CASRIGGANTEAFF
TRBV20-1,TRBJ1-3,CSAGTGGFGNTIYF
TRBV2,TRBJ2-1,CAIPGLSYNEQFF
TRBV20-1,TRBJ1-1,CRVTGGGTEAFF